Each of the 20 T cell receptor beta chains below was sequenced from the same sample in a study of T-cell reconstitution after alpha-beta-depleted transplantation in children. The TCRbeta library was prepared with unique molecular identifiers. Via MiXCR, TCRdb re-called the PCR reads, giving one row per CDR3 protein. The sample consists of 250,000 to 300,000 distinct CDR3 sequences, 9.5% to 10% of them appearing once. This material consisted of PBMCs from the stem cell graft donor, taken from the stem cell graft. The source of these receptors is a human donor who donated a stem cell graft to a child with SCID.

V usage is TRBV2 and J usage is TRBJ2-3; D ambiguous. The CDR3 covers 14 residues. Germline CDR1 reads SNHLY; CDR2 reads FYNNEI. Trimming took 10 bases from V and 2 from J, leaving 16 bases between them. The CDR3 DNA reads TGTGCCACCCGGACGGACGGAAACACAGATACGCAGTATTTT. Translated, it gives CATRTDGNTDTQYF.

The genes are TRBV15 and TRBJ1-2, with 11 nucleotides matching TRBD1. CDR3 length equals 15 residues. The germline V gene encodes CDR1 LNHNV and CDR2 YYDKDF (reference sequence). With 3 bases clipped from V and 4 bases from J, the junction kept 4 bases outside the gene matches. CDR3 protein: CATSSGTGGIYGYTF. DNA for the CDR3: TGTGCCACCAGCAGTGGGACAGGGGGAATCTATGGCTACACCTTC.

This chain connects TRBV12-3 or TRBV12-4 to TRBJ1-5; D gene unclear. This CDR3 has 12 amino acids. Between the trimmed V and J ends, which lost 11 bases and 5 bases, there was a span of 13 bases. The CDR3 DNA sequence: TGTGCCTCCCGACTGGGGTATCAGCCCCAGCATTTT. This translates into CASRLGYQPQHF.

The chain is built from TRBV7-9 and TRBJ2-2; 11 bases align to TRBD2. J gave up 5 bases and V 4 bases, and 9 bases lay outside the gene matches. This CDR3 spans 17 amino acids. Germline CDR1 is SEHNR and CDR2 is FQNEAQ (reference sequence). CDR3 residues: CASSSTTSGGPTGELFF. The CDR3 DNA reads TGTGCCAGCAGCTCAACAACTAGCGGGGGCCCAACCGGGGAGCTGTTTTTT. Complete variable domain (other parts from reference TRBV7-9 and TRBJ2-2): DTGVSQNPRHKITKRGQNVTFRCDPISEHNRLYWYRQTLGQGPEFLTYFQNEAQLEKSRLLSDRFSAERPKGSFSTLEIQRTEQGDSAMYLCASSSTTSGGPTGELFFGEGSRLTVL.

This clonotype was seen ten or more times. The chain has TRBV5-1 and TRBJ2-1; maybe TRBD1 (6 bases). The CDR3 extends over 15 amino acids. The V and J ends lost 3 bases and 4 bases respectively, with 14 bases between them. From germline, CDR1 is SGHRS and CDR2 YFSETQ. The CDR3 DNA follows: TGCGCCAGCAGCTCTCCGACAGGAGCATACAATGAGCAGTTCTTC. Protein: CASSSPTGAYNEQFF.

This clonotype was counted only a few times. The chain carries TRBV2 and TRBJ2-2; 8 bases line up with TRBD2. Germline V lookup: CDR1 SNHLY, CDR2 FYNNEI. The length of the CDR3 is 13 residues. The V segment lost 9 bases and the J segment 4 bases; nucleotides outside the gene matches: 4. Here the CDR3 DNA reads TGTGCCAGTGGCGGGGGGAGCACCGGGGAGCTGTTTTTT. Translating gives CASGGGSTGELFF.

The chain links TRBV10-3 to TRBJ2-3; 10 bases match TRBD1. Trimming at V came to 6 bases and at J to 4 bases, leaving 4 bases not matched to a gene. From germline, CDR1 is ENHRY and CDR2 SYGVKD. CDR3 length: 14 amino acids. CDR3 protein: CAIRGDRGADTQYF. CDR3 bases: TGTGCCATCAGAGGGGACAGGGGCGCAGATACGCAGTATTTT.

This sequence joins TRBV12-3 or TRBV12-4 and TRBJ1-5, with D possibly TRBD1 on 5 matching bases. V lost 6 bases to trimming and J lost 6 bases, with 15 bases between them. The CDR3 is 14 amino acids. CDR3 coding DNA: TGTGCCAGCAGCACGGCAGGGCTCGTTCAGCCCCAGCATTTT. Protein product: CASSTAGLVQPQHF.

The chain combines TRBV5-1 with TRBJ2-2; D is ambiguous. The V gene lost 5 bases and the J gene lost 2 bases, with 19 bases spanning the gap. The germline gives CDR1 SGHRS, CDR2 YFSETQ. The CDR3 runs 17 residues. The CDR3: CASSFLAFAANTGELFF. CDR3 coding DNA: TGCGCCAGCAGTTTCCTTGCGTTTGCGGCCAACACCGGGGAGCTGTTTTTT.

The V call is TRBV7-2, the J call TRBJ1-5; a weak D match, TRBD1 (5 bases). The V gene lost 5 bases and the J gene lost 4 bases, with 12 bases spanning the gap. This CDR3 comprises 14 residues. Germline lookup yields CDR1 SGHTA and CDR2 FQGNSA. In DNA, the CDR3 is TGTGCCAGCAGCACCGGGGGGGTAAATCAGCCCCAGCATTTT. Translating gives CASSTGGVNQPQHF.

The V call is TRBV10-2, the J call TRBJ2-7; TRBD2 aligns across 7 bases. CDR1 WSHSY and CDR2 SAAADI come from the germline V gene. This CDR3 comprises 15 residues. V was clipped by 4 bases and J by 2 bases; unmatched bases: 8. The CDR3 nucleotides are TGCGCCAGCAGTGTGACTAGCTTAGCTACCTACGAGCAGTACTTC. Its protein is CASSVTSLATYEQYF.

CDR3 bases: TGCAGTGCCAGGCTCGGGGGAGACGAGCAGTACTTC. Protein sequence: CSARLGGDEQYF. The rearrangement uses TRBV20-1 and TRBJ2-7; a possible D gene is TRBD2 (6 bases). Germline CDR1 DFQATT, CDR2 SNEGSKA (reference sequence). Trimming left V 6 bases short and J 5 bases short, with 14 bases between. CDR3 length: 12 amino acids.

The chain employs TRBV2 and TRBJ1-1; D remains ambiguous. Germline CDR1 reads SNHLY; CDR2 reads FYNNEI. The V end lost 7 bases, the J end lost 0 bases, and 6 bases lay between the germline ends. The CDR3 has 12 amino acids. The CDR3 loop is CASNLMNTEAFF. The CDR3 region has the DNA TGTGCCAGCAATCTGATGAACACTGAAGCTTTCTTT.

In this sample, this clonotype turned up a few times. The V and J genes are TRBV6-5 and TRBJ2-7, with D maybe TRBD2 (6 bases). V was shortened by 4 bases and J by 0 bases, with 10 bases between the two germline ends. Germline CDR1 is MNHEY and CDR2 is SVGAGI. The CDR3 has 14 amino acids. For the CDR3, the DNA is TGTGCCAGCAGTTCGGGGGTAGGCTCCTACGAGCAGTACTTC. Residues: CASSSGVGSYEQYF.

CDR3 in DNA: TGTGCCAGCAGCCAATGGGAAACTGAAGCTTTCTTT. It encodes CASSQWETEAFF. This rearrangement joins TRBV3-1 to TRBJ1-1; D call uncertain. V lost 2 bases, J lost 5 bases, and 6 bases lay in between. In germline, CDR1 is LGHDT, CDR2 YNNKEL (reference sequence). This CDR3 is built from 12 residues.

This sequence joins TRBV18 and TRBJ2-7; a weak D match, TRBD1 (5 bases). V was cut by 6 bases and J by 3 bases, with 18 bases left in between. The V gene's germline CDR1 is KGHSH and CDR2 LQKENI. The CDR3 loop spans 15 amino acids. The CDR3 sequence is CASSAPDKLNYEQYF. The CDR3 coding sequence is TGTGCCAGCTCCGCCCCGGACAAGTTAAACTACGAGCAGTACTTC.

This clonotype was observed many times. CDR3 amino acids: CSARDRPGVKNEQFF. CDR3 DNA: TGCAGTGCTAGAGATCGTCCAGGGGTAAAAAATGAGCAGTTCTTC. The V call is TRBV20-1, the J call TRBJ2-1; D may be TRBD1 (6 bases). The CDR3 covers 15 residues. Trimming took 0 bases from V and 7 from J, leaving 16 bases between them. Per the germline V gene, CDR1 is DFQATT and CDR2 is SNEGSKA (reference sequence).

This clonotype has at least ten counts. V usage is TRBV5-1 and J usage is TRBJ1-1, with 7 positions matching TRBD1. This CDR3 has 14 amino acids. Germline CDR1 SGHRS, CDR2 YFSETQ. After removal of 4 bases from V and 5 bases from J, the junction contained 8 bases not matched to a gene. CDR3 in amino acids: CASSLGQEKTEAFF. Here the CDR3 DNA reads TGCGCCAGCAGCCTTGGACAGGAGAAGACTGAAGCTTTCTTT.

CDR3 region: CATAGTVFTEAFF. The CDR3 DNA sequence: TGTGCCACCGCAGGGACAGTCTTCACTGAAGCTTTCTTT. V and J are TRBV19 and TRBJ1-1, with TRBD1 matching 7 bases. V was clipped by 10 bases and J by 4 bases; unmatched bases: 9. Germline values: CDR1 LNHDA, CDR2 SQIVND (reference sequence). The CDR3 has 13 residues. The variable domain in full, with the rest retrieved from reference TRBV19 and TRBJ1-1, is DGGITQSPKYLFRKEGQNVTLSCEQNLNHDAMYWYRQDPGQGLRLIYYSQIVNDFQKGDIAEGYSVSREKKESFPLTVTSAQKNPTAFYLCATAGTVFTEAFFGQGTRLTVV.

This clonotype was counted a few times. J is TRBJ2-7 and V is TRBV6-1, with TRBD1 matching 8 bases. The CDR3 contains 14 residues. Germline CDR1 is MNHNS and CDR2 is SASEGT. Trimming at V came to 8 bases and at J to 5 bases, leaving 11 bases not matched to a gene. The CDR3 region is CASAEDRVLHEQYF. CDR3 DNA: TGTGCCAGCGCAGAGGACAGGGTACTCCACGAGCAGTACTTC.